These 31 T cell receptor beta chains share one sample of origin, sequenced in a study of blood T cell repertoires in COVID-19 (dated by TCRdb to about 2020). Libraries were prepared through the immunoSEQ multiplex PCR assay. Drawn from immuneACCESS, this table holds only the in-frame rearrangements with V and J called that TCRdb kept. Clones are partly lost; checked studies trace under half to an unresolved V gene and leave the rest unexplained. The sample contains around 72,000 clones, about four fifths of them found a single time. The ten largest account for roughly 20% of the sample. The sample consisted of peripheral blood. The receptors were sampled from a woman aged 70-85 years with acute or convalescent COVID-19.

V gene TRBV5-4 combines with J gene TRBJ2-7; 13 nucleotides line up with TRBD2. The germline V gene encodes CDR1 SGHNT and CDR2 YYREEE (reference sequence). After removal of 4 bases from V and 0 bases from J, the junction contained 1 base not matched to a gene. The CDR3 has 15 residues. The CDR3 sequence: CASSGTSGASYEQYF. The CDR3 nucleotides read TGTGCCAGCAGCGGGACTAGCGGGGCCTCCTACGAGCAGTACTTC.

The chain links TRBV28 to TRBJ1-2, with D possibly TRBD1 on 6 matching bases. Germline V gene sequence: CDR1 MDHEN, CDR2 SYDVKM. Trimming removed 7 bases from V and 5 bases from J, with 29 bases in between. This CDR3 region has 18 residues. The CDR3 loop reads CASTRSRGKKGDNYGYTF. CDR3 nucleotides: TGTGCCAGCACCCGAAGCAGGGGAAAAAAGGGAGATAATTATGGCTACACCTTC.

This clone was picked up a small number of times. V is TRBV28 and J is TRBJ2-3; 11 bases agree with TRBD2. The CDR3 sequence is 17 residues long. V lost 5 bases, J lost 3 bases, and 10 bases stayed unmatched. Germline V lookup: CDR1 MDHEN, CDR2 SYDVKM. CDR3 coding DNA: TGTGCCAGCAGTCCACCCTTAGCGGGAGGGATGACAGATACGCAGTATTTT. Encoded protein: CASSPPLAGGMTDTQYF.

The gene calls are TRBV18 and TRBJ1-2; 7 bases fit TRBD1. J was trimmed by 4 bases and V by 3 bases; bases with no gene match: 11. Germline values: CDR1 KGHSH, CDR2 LQKENI. There are 16 residues in the CDR3. CDR3 nucleotide sequence: TGTGCCAGCTCACCGGAGGGAAGACAGGGTCGCTATGGCTACACCTTC. Protein product: CASSPEGRQGRYGYTF. The full variable domain, its missing parts supplied by reference TRBV18 and TRBJ1-2, is NAGVMQNPRHLVRRRGQEARLRCSPMKGHSHVYWYRQLPEEGLKFMVYLQKENIIDESGMPKERFSAEFPKEGPSILRIQQVVRGDSAAYFCASSPEGRQGRYGYTFGSGTRLTVV.

The gene calls are TRBV6-5 and TRBJ2-7; 11 nucleotides match TRBD1. The V and J ends lost 4 bases and 4 bases, in that order; junction bases with no gene match: 6. The CDR3 totals 15 residues. Germline CDR1 and CDR2: MNHEY and SVGAGI. In nucleotides, the CDR3 is TGTGCCAGCAGTTCCTCCGGGACAGGGGGGTACGAGCAGTACTTC. It yields the protein CASSSSGTGGYEQYF.

The rearrangement uses TRBV5-1 and TRBJ1-1, with 9 nucleotides matching TRBD1. Germline V gene sequence: CDR1 SGHRS, CDR2 YFSETQ. The CDR3 contains 15 residues. V lost 5 bases to trimming and J lost 10 bases; unmatched junction nucleotides: 15. The CDR3 reads CASRITSGQGGGAFF. In DNA form, the CDR3 reads TGCGCCAGCAGGATCACATCGGGACAGGGCGGGGGAGCTTTCTTT.

The chain links TRBV9 to TRBJ1-4; 12 bases map to TRBD1. Germline assignment: CDR1 SGDLS and CDR2 YYNGEE. Trimming cost V 5 bases and J 6 bases; bases outside gene matches: 2. The CDR3 runs to 14 residues. This CDR3 reads CASRGQGADEKLFF. CDR3 bases: TGTGCCAGCAGGGGACAGGGGGCTGATGAAAAACTGTTTTTT.

The chain joins TRBV7-4 to TRBJ2-5, with D possibly matching TRBD2 (6 bases). Trimming cost V 2 bases and J 1 base, with 17 bases left between them. This CDR3 is 17 amino acids long. The germline CDR1 and CDR2 sequences are SGHVT and SQSDAQ. CDR3 in amino acids: CASSLTPRDLPQETQYF. The CDR3 region has the DNA TGTGCCAGCAGCTTAACCCCGAGGGACTTACCCCAAGAGACCCAGTACTTC.

The chain joins TRBV2 to TRBJ2-3; 10 nucleotides match TRBD2. The CDR3 is 16 residues long. Trimming took 4 bases from V and 2 from J; bases not matched to a gene: 6. CDR1 is SNHLY, CDR2 FYNNEI, per germline. CDR3: CASSVALAGNTDTQYF. CDR3 DNA: TGTGCCAGCAGTGTTGCACTAGCGGGGAACACAGATACGCAGTATTTT.

The V gene is TRBV6-5, the J gene TRBJ2-2; a weak D match, TRBD2 (5 bases). Trimming took 6 bases from V and 4 from J, leaving 15 bases between them. The CDR3 is made up of 15 amino acids. Germline CDR1 and CDR2: MNHEY and SVGAGI. The CDR3 nucleotides are TGTGCCAGCAGAGATGGACGGGGTTTCACCGGGGAGCTGTTTTTT. This translates into CASRDGRGFTGELFF.

This clone was observed once. This chain connects TRBV24-1 to TRBJ2-3; 7 bases fit TRBD1. This CDR3 spans 17 amino acids. V was clipped by 3 bases and J by 6 bases; unmatched bases: 14. Germline loops: CDR1 KGHDR, CDR2 SFDVKD. The CDR3 DNA reads TGTGCCACCAGTGATAGCTGGACAGGCTCCCTCGCGGATACGCAGTATTTT. It specifies CATSDSWTGSLADTQYF.

The chain employs TRBV6-2 or TRBV6-3 and TRBJ1-1; D is unresolved. Trimming took off 8 bases at V and 5 bases at J, with 18 bases between the two ends. CDR1 and CDR2 from the germline V gene are MNHEY and SVGEGT. The CDR3 totals 14 residues. As DNA, the CDR3 is TGTGCCAGCCGCCCGCTAGGGAGAGGAACTGAAGCTTTCTTT. Residues: CASRPLGRGTEAFF.

J is TRBJ2-7 and V is TRBV28, with D possibly matching TRBD1 (5 bases). Trimming removed 6 bases at V and 6 bases at J, with 12 bases between. The V gene's germline CDR1 is MDHEN and CDR2 SYDVKM. The CDR3 is 12 amino acids. The CDR3 is CASSLRGREQYF. The CDR3 bases are TGTGCCAGCAGCCTTAGGGGCCGCGAGCAGTACTTC.

The V gene is TRBV29-1, the J gene TRBJ2-7; TRBD2 matches at 14 bases. Germline CDR1 SQVTM, CDR2 ANQGSEA. The length of the CDR3 is 13 residues. V lost 6 bases, J lost 7 bases, and 5 bases stayed unmatched. DNA for the CDR3: TGCAGCGTGGCAGGACTAGCGGGAGGTGAGCAGTACTTC. The encoded protein is CSVAGLAGGEQYF.

The V and J genes are TRBV6-1 and TRBJ1-2; no definite D call. The CDR3 has 14 amino acids. Germline CDR1 MNHNS, CDR2 SASEGT. Trimming took off 3 bases at V and 5 bases at J, with 13 bases between the two ends. In DNA, the CDR3 is TGTGCCAGCAGTGAGGTCTTACTCAGGTATGGCTACACCTTC. Its protein is CASSEVLLRYGYTF.

This clone has more than one count but fewer than ten. V and J are TRBV11-1 and TRBJ2-1; 11 positions agree with TRBD2. The CDR3 contains 16 residues. The V segment lost 5 bases and the J segment 8 bases; nucleotides outside the gene matches: 11. The germline CDR1 and CDR2 sequences are SGHAT and FQDESV (reference sequence). For the CDR3, the DNA is TGTGCCAGCAGCCCCGAACTAGCGGGAGCGCTGCATGAGCAGTTCTTC. Amino acid sequence: CASSPELAGALHEQFF. The variable domain in full, completed from reference TRBV11-1 and TRBJ2-1, reads EAEVAQSPRYKITEKSQAVAFWCDPISGHATLYWYRQILGQGPELLVQFQDESVVDDSQLPKDRFSAERLKGVDSTLKIQPAELGDSAMYLCASSPELAGALHEQFFGPGTRLTVL.

V usage is TRBV19 and J usage is TRBJ2-1, with D maybe TRBD1 (6 bases). V was pared by 7 bases and J by 7 bases, with 23 bases between. CDR3 length: 16 amino acids. In germline, CDR1 is LNHDA, CDR2 SQIVND (reference sequence). The CDR3 DNA is TGTGCCAGTACAGACGCGGCACAGGGCTTTGGAAATGAGCAGTTCTTC. Translated: CASTDAAQGFGNEQFF.

CDR3 sequence: CASSLYPTSGYYNEQFF. The CDR3 DNA sequence: TGTGCCAGCAGCCTCTACCCGACTAGCGGATACTACAATGAGCAGTTCTTC. V is TRBV14 and J is TRBJ2-1; 9 nucleotides align to TRBD2. Germline V gene lookup returns CDR1 SGHDN and CDR2 FVKESK. V gave up 4 bases and J gave up 3 bases; unmatched junction bases: 10. The CDR3 totals 17 residues. The full variable domain, with the rest looked up from reference TRBV14 and TRBJ2-1, is EAGVTQFPSHSVIEKGQTVTLRCDPISGHDNLYWYRRVMGKEIKFLLHFVKESKQDESGMPNNRFLAERTGGTYSTLKVQPAELEDSGVYFCASSLYPTSGYYNEQFFGPGTRLTVL.

This clone was counted once. The V and J genes are TRBV7-3 and TRBJ2-1; 9 bases are a match to TRBD2. The junction had 6 bases not matched to a gene; V was cut back by 2 bases and J by 7 bases. This CDR3 comprises 15 residues. Germline CDR1 SGHTA, CDR2 FQGTGA. CDR3 in amino acids: CASSLVLAGSNEQFF. CDR3 DNA sequence: TGTGCCAGCAGCTTAGTCCTAGCGGGGAGTAATGAGCAGTTCTTC. The whole variable domain, remainder taken from reference TRBV7-3 and TRBJ2-1, is GAGVSQTPSNKVTEKGKYVELRCDPISGHTALYWYRQSLGQGPEFLIYFQGTGAADDSGLPNDRFFAVRPEGSVSTLKIQRTERGDSAVYLCASSLVLAGSNEQFFGPGTRLTVL.

The V call is TRBV4-2, the J call TRBJ1-5; D remains ambiguous. V was shortened by 3 bases and J by 7 bases, with 13 bases between the two germline ends. Germline lookup yields CDR1 LGHNA and CDR2 YNFKEQ. This CDR3 contains 14 residues. This CDR3 is CASSHTGGGQPQHF. The CDR3 bases are TGTGCCAGCAGCCATACTGGCGGCGGCCAGCCCCAGCATTTT.

The V call is TRBV29-1, the J call TRBJ2-5; the match to TRBD1 covers 9 bases. The length of the CDR3 is 15 residues. Germline assignment: CDR1 SQVTM and CDR2 ANQGSEA. V shed 3 bases, J shed 3 bases, and the junction held 8 bases outside the gene matches. The CDR3 here is CSVDLDRGAEETQYF. DNA for the CDR3: TGCAGCGTTGATCTTGACAGGGGGGCGGAAGAGACCCAGTACTTC.

The rearrangement joins TRBV6-5 to TRBJ1-2; tentative D call: TRBD1 (6 bases). Germline CDR1 reads MNHEY; CDR2 reads SVGAGI. The CDR3 is 12 residues long. V lost 6 bases and J 7 bases, leaving 12 bases between the germline ends. CDR3 DNA: TGTGCCAGCAGCCCCCTGGGGGCTGGCTACACCTTC. This encodes CASSPLGAGYTF.

The V and J genes are TRBV7-2 and TRBJ2-1, with TRBD1 matching 9 bases. The CDR3 is 15 amino acids. Germline values: CDR1 SGHTA, CDR2 FQGNSA. The junction had 10 bases not matched to a gene; V was cut back by 4 bases and J by 9 bases. CDR3: CASSSRGQGRFEQFF. In DNA form, the CDR3 reads TGTGCCAGCAGCTCTAGGGGACAGGGAAGGTTTGAGCAGTTCTTC. The variable domain in full, completed from reference TRBV7-2 and TRBJ2-1, reads GAGVSQSPSNKVTEKGKDVELRCDPISGHTALYWYRQSLGQGLEFLIYFQGNSAPDKSGLPSDRFSAERTGGSVSTLTIQRTQQEDSAVYLCASSSRGQGRFEQFFGPGTRLTVL.

CDR3 residues: CASSKAPRGAKNIQYF. The CDR3 region has the DNA TGTGCCAGCAGCAAAGCGCCGCGGGGGGCCAAAAACATTCAGTACTTC. The chain has TRBV21-1 and TRBJ2-4; no DNA check was done on the table's D call, TRBD2. TRBV21-1 is tagged as a pseudogene. The CDR3 is 16 residues long.

The chain employs TRBV3-1 (or the pseudogene TRBV3-2) and TRBJ2-2; 9 bases fit TRBD2. J lost 2 bases, V lost 4 bases, and 5 bases had no gene match. The CDR3 extends over 16 amino acids. In germline, CDR1 is LGHDT, CDR2 YNNKEL (reference sequence). This CDR3 reads CASSLTSGYNTGELFF. Here the CDR3 DNA reads TGTGCCAGCAGCCTTACTAGCGGGTACAACACCGGGGAGCTGTTTTTT.

In this sample, this clone turned up a few times. This chain connects TRBV5-5 to TRBJ2-1, with D uncertain. The germline CDR1 and CDR2 sequences are SGHKS and YYEKEE (reference sequence). With 4 bases removed from V and 3 bases from J, the gap between germline ends came to 14 bases. This CDR3 has 15 amino acids. The CDR3: CASSPAVAIYNEQFF. The CDR3 nucleotides are TGTGCCAGCAGCCCGGCGGTAGCCATCTACAATGAGCAGTTCTTC.

By share, this clone counts as medium-sized. The chain carries TRBV19 and TRBJ2-4; weak D call: TRBD1 (6 bases). The V and J ends lost 3 bases and 0 bases respectively, with 9 bases between them. Germline V CDR1 and CDR2: LNHDA, SQIVND (reference sequence). This CDR3 region has 15 residues. CDR3 DNA sequence: TGTGCCAGTAGTATCCTGGACAGAGCCAAAAACATTCAGTACTTC. It yields the protein CASSILDRAKNIQYF. Using reference TRBV19 and TRBJ2-4 for the parts outside the CDR3, the full variable domain is DGGITQSPKYLFRKEGQNVTLSCEQNLNHDAMYWYRQDPGQGLRLIYYSQIVNDFQKGDIAEGYSVSREKKESFPLTVTSAQKNPTAFYLCASSILDRAKNIQYFGAGTRLSVL.

The chain joins TRBV5-8 to TRBJ1-1, with a weak D call TRBD1 (5 bases). The germline V gene encodes CDR1 SGHTS and CDR2 YDEGEE. V dropped 3 bases and J dropped 1 base, with 10 bases sitting between them. The CDR3 has 14 residues. The CDR3 region is CASSWGLSNTEAFF. The CDR3, as DNA: TGTGCCAGCAGCTGGGGACTGTCGAACACTGAAGCTTTCTTT.

The chain has TRBV7-8 and TRBJ1-2; a possible D gene is TRBD1 (5 bases). The V gene lost 4 bases and the J gene lost 5 bases, with 14 bases spanning the gap. CDR1 is SGHVS, CDR2 FQNEAQ, per germline. This CDR3 is built from 14 residues. The CDR3 reads CASSSGNLDYGYTF. Written as DNA, the CDR3 is TGTGCCAGCAGCTCAGGGAACTTGGATTATGGCTACACCTTC.

The chain couples TRBV30 to TRBJ2-5, with 9 bases that match TRBD2. This CDR3 is 17 amino acids long. The germline gives CDR1 GTSNPN, CDR2 SVGIG (reference sequence). The trim removed 3 bases at V and 2 bases at J, leaving 13 bases unmatched. The CDR3 nucleotides read TGTGCCTGGAGGAGGGGGGAGGAAGCGGGAGGACAAGAGACCCAGTACTTC. Protein product: CAWRRGEEAGGQETQYF.

This clone was found once. This chain links TRBV18 with TRBJ1-2; possible D gene TRBD1, 5 bases. CDR1 and CDR2 from the germline V gene are KGHSH and LQKENI. This CDR3 has 14 residues. V lost 3 bases and J lost 2, with 10 bases in between. The CDR3 DNA reads as TGTGCCAGCTCACCCTCAGGGAGGAACTATGGCTACACCTTC. It yields the protein CASSPSGRNYGYTF.